These 4 T cell receptor beta chains were all obtained from the same sample, sequenced in a study of early T cells in non-severe SARS-CoV-2 infection. TCRdb processed the 5' RACE reads anew with MiXCR; each CDR3 protein has one entry. The sample records tens of thousands of distinct CDR3 sequences, 9.3% being singletons. Source material: whole blood. These receptors all come from an adult who was a healthcare worker with PCR-confirmed SARS-CoV-2 infection or an uninfected control (not recorded which).

The chain recombines TRBV5-6 with TRBJ1-2, with unresolved D. This CDR3 is 14 amino acids long. Germline lookup yields CDR1 SGHDT and CDR2 YYEEEE. The V end lost 0 bases, the J end lost 4 bases, and 10 bases lay between the germline ends. For the CDR3, the DNA is TGTGCCAGCAGCTTGGGAGGCAGGCTCTATGGCTACACCTTC. Translated, it gives CASSLGGRLYGYTF.

The chain is built from TRBV20-1 and TRBJ2-2; D is unclear. The CDR3 runs to 15 residues. The germline V and J ends were trimmed by 1 base and 0 bases, with 9 bases remaining between them. Per the germline V gene, CDR1 is DFQATT and CDR2 is SNEGSKA (reference sequence). The CDR3 reads CSARAAHANTGELFF. The CDR3, as DNA: TGCAGTGCTAGAGCTGCTCACGCGAACACCGGGGAGCTGTTTTTT.

This clonotype was counted many times. V gene TRBV29-1 combines with J gene TRBJ1-1; D call uncertain. V was shortened by 3 bases and J by 1 base, with 3 bases between the two germline ends. CDR1 is SQVTM and CDR2 is ANQGSEA in the germline V gene. The CDR3 is made up of 11 amino acids. This CDR3 reads CSVEGNTEAFF. The CDR3 DNA sequence: TGCAGCGTTGAGGGGAACACTGAAGCTTTCTTT.

This clonotype was seen ten or more times. The chain recombines TRBV7-6 with TRBJ2-1; D call uncertain. Between the trimmed V and J ends, which lost 4 bases and 9 bases, there was a span of 10 bases. CDR1 is SGHVS and CDR2 is FNYEAQ in the germline V gene. The CDR3 runs to 12 residues. CDR3 amino acids: CASSSRNLEQFF. CDR3 nucleotides: TGTGCCAGCAGCTCCAGAAATCTTGAGCAGTTCTTC.